Following are 18 T cell receptor beta chains from one sample sequenced in a study of shared clonotypes between healthy human individuals. Using immunoSEQ multiplex PCR, the repertoire was profiled, and TCRdb retains in-frame clones only, with some absent. The table shows more than 550,000 clones, with 90% occurring only once. The sample comprised memory CD8+ T cells from PBMCs. Subset noted: CD45RO+ cells pooled with CCR7-negative TemRA cells. All receptors derive from a man aged 18 to 30 in good health. Some clones in this sample may be carry-over from other donors' samples.

In this sample, this clone turned up a few times. V gene TRBV4-1 combines with J gene TRBJ2-1; D unresolved. The CDR3 contains 15 residues. Germline CDR1 reads MGHRA; CDR2 reads YSYEKL. Trimming took 0 bases from V and 1 from J, leaving 7 bases between them. DNA of the CDR3: TGCGCCAGCAGCCAAGATATCCCTTCCTACAATGAGCAGTTCTTC. Its translation is CASSQDIPSYNEQFF.

V gene TRBV18 combines with J gene TRBJ2-2; 9 bases fit TRBD2. The V segment lost 0 bases and the J segment 3 bases; nucleotides outside the gene matches: 5. CDR3 length: 17 amino acids. The germline V gene encodes CDR1 KGHSH and CDR2 LQKENI. The CDR3: CASSPPGLAGYTGELFF. The DNA for the CDR3 is TGTGCCAGCTCACCACCGGGGCTAGCGGGGTACACCGGGGAGCTGTTTTTT.

Notes on this clone: This sample includes further DNA sequences coding for the same CDR3. The V gene is TRBV28, the J gene TRBJ2-2; D call uncertain. The CDR3 is 11 residues long. Germline values: CDR1 MDHEN, CDR2 SYDVKM. V was clipped by 2 bases and J by 6 bases, with 1 base between them. CDR3 residues: CASSLPGELFF. The CDR3, as DNA: TGTGCCAGCAGTTTACCCGGGGAGCTGTTTTTT.

This chain connects TRBV4-3 to TRBJ2-1, with TRBD2 identical over 10 bases. V dropped 0 bases and J dropped 6; count of bases not matched to a gene: 5. The CDR3 consists of 16 residues. The germline gives CDR1 LGHNA, CDR2 YSLEER. CDR3 sequence reads: CASSQDGWTSGNEQFF. CDR3 coding DNA: TGCGCCAGCAGCCAAGATGGATGGACTAGCGGCAATGAGCAGTTCTTC.

This chain joins TRBV10-3 and TRBJ2-2; 7 nucleotides match TRBD1. This CDR3 contains 16 residues. Germline assignment: CDR1 ENHRY and CDR2 SYGVKD. Trimming at V came to 0 bases and at J to 2 bases, leaving 3 bases not matched to a gene. The DNA of the CDR3 is TGTGCCATCAGTGAGTCTAGGGGGCGAAACACCGGGGAGCTGTTTTTT. Protein product: CAISESRGRNTGELFF.

This clone was picked up one time. The V call is TRBV28, the J call TRBJ2-3, with 7 bases matching TRBD2. Trimming took 6 bases from V and 2 from J; bases not matched to a gene: 14. CDR1 is MDHEN, CDR2 SYDVKM, per germline. This CDR3 is built from 17 residues. The CDR3 DNA sequence: TGTGCCAGCAGGAACCTCAAAAGCGGGGCCTTCACAGATACGCAGTATTTT. Amino acid sequence: CASRNLKSGAFTDTQYF.

The V and J genes are TRBV27 and TRBJ2-1; 11 bases match TRBD2. The CDR3 has 16 residues. V lost 4 bases and J lost 6; bases outside the gene matches: 8. Germline CDR1 is MNHEY and CDR2 is SMNVEV (reference sequence). The CDR3 here is CASSYTGTSGLNEQFF. As DNA, the CDR3 is TGTGCCAGCAGTTACACCGGGACTAGCGGCCTCAATGAGCAGTTCTTC.

In its sample, this clone was seen once. V gene TRBV9 combines with J gene TRBJ2-1, with TRBD2 matching 8 bases. The CDR3 is made up of 15 amino acids. Germline-derived CDR1 and CDR2 are SGDLS and YYNGEE. With 2 bases clipped from V and 9 bases from J, the junction kept 10 bases outside the gene matches. Here the CDR3 reads CASSVVPAGVSEQFF. The CDR3 coding sequence is TGTGCCAGCAGCGTGGTCCCAGCGGGAGTAAGTGAGCAGTTCTTC.

The chain links TRBV19 to TRBJ2-7; 9 nucleotides match TRBD1. The V gene's germline CDR1 is LNHDA and CDR2 SQIVND (reference sequence). The CDR3 extends over 13 amino acids. V was pared by 9 bases and J by 3 bases, with 6 bases of the junction left unmatched. The CDR3 here is CASPGQGCYEQYF. CDR3 coding DNA: TGTGCCAGCCCGGGACAGGGTTGCTACGAGCAGTACTTC.

The rearrangement joins TRBV28 to TRBJ2-2; no firm D call. V was trimmed by 5 bases and J by 1 base, leaving 17 bases between them. The length of the CDR3 is 17 residues. Germline V CDR1 and CDR2: MDHEN, SYDVKM. Written as DNA, the CDR3 is TGTGCCAGCAGTCTTCGCTCACTGACGGTGAACACCGGGGAGCTGTTTTTT. The encoded protein is CASSLRSLTVNTGELFF.

This chain links TRBV27 with TRBJ1-2; the match to TRBD1 covers 8 bases. Germline loops: CDR1 MNHEY, CDR2 SMNVEV (reference sequence). The V segment lost 2 bases and the J segment 8 bases; nucleotides outside the gene matches: 7. The CDR3 runs to 14 residues. CDR3 protein: CASSLGARGLGYTF. CDR3 in DNA: TGTGCCAGCAGTTTAGGGGCCAGGGGGCTGGGCTACACCTTC.

J is TRBJ2-7 and V is TRBV27; D not resolved. Trimming removed 6 bases at V and 8 bases at J, with 14 bases between. Germline V CDR1 and CDR2: MNHEY, SMNVEV (reference sequence). The CDR3 has 12 residues. CDR3 DNA: TGTGCCAGCAGCCAAGGGTATGCCCAGCAGTACTTC. Its translation is CASSQGYAQQYF.

This clone was seen only once. V usage is TRBV5-1 and J usage is TRBJ2-7; possible D gene TRBD1, 5 bases. Germline V CDR1 and CDR2: SGHRS, YFSETQ. V was cut by 1 base and J by 6 bases, with 14 bases left in between. The CDR3 runs 14 residues. CDR3 sequence (DNA): TGCGCCAGCAGCTTGTGGCAGGGTTCCCTCGAGCAGTACTTC. It yields the protein CASSLWQGSLEQYF.

This chain uses TRBV28 with TRBJ2-5; D possibly corresponds to TRBD2 (5 bases). The CDR3 contains 14 residues. Germline V gives CDR1 MDHEN, CDR2 SYDVKM. Trimming removed 8 bases from V and 4 bases from J, with 17 bases in between. The CDR3 region has the DNA TGTGCCAGCGGGCTAGCCCCCCGTAGAGAGACCCAGTACTTC. It yields the protein CASGLAPRRETQYF.

The genes are TRBV6-1 and TRBJ1-1; D remains unclear. The germline V gene has CDR1 MNHNS and CDR2 SASEGT. CDR3 length equals 15 residues. Trimming pared 2 bases from V and 5 bases from J, leaving 15 bases between. CDR3 residues: CASSEFGQWRTEAFF. The CDR3 region has the DNA TGTGCCAGCAGTGAATTTGGTCAGTGGAGAACTGAAGCTTTCTTT.

J is TRBJ2-1 and V is TRBV6-1; no clear D gene. V was trimmed by 1 base and J by 7 bases, leaving 14 bases between them. There are 15 residues in the CDR3. CDR1 and CDR2 from the germline V gene are MNHNS and SASEGT. The CDR3 is CASSEDPDPTNEQFF. The CDR3 nucleotides read TGTGCCAGCAGTGAAGACCCGGACCCGACAAATGAGCAGTTCTTC.

The gene calls are TRBV4-3 and TRBJ1-3; 10 nucleotides match TRBD1. This CDR3 has 15 residues. Germline trimming cut 4 bases from V and 4 bases from J; bases unmatched to any gene: 4. From germline, CDR1 is LGHNA and CDR2 YSLEER. The DNA of the CDR3 is TGCGCCAGCAGCCCCGGGACAGGGGCCGGAAACACCATATATTTT. Translated, it gives CASSPGTGAGNTIYF.

The rearrangement links TRBV7-9 to TRBJ2-1, with 9 bases fitting TRBD2. The junction had 17 bases not matched to a gene; V was cut back by 11 bases and J by 6 bases. The CDR3 sequence is 16 residues long. The germline V gene has CDR1 SEHNR and CDR2 FQNEAQ (reference sequence). Written as DNA, the CDR3 is TGTGCCTCTCCATCTAGCGGGGATCTTGCCGGCAATGAGCAGTTCTTC. This translates into CASPSSGDLAGNEQFF.